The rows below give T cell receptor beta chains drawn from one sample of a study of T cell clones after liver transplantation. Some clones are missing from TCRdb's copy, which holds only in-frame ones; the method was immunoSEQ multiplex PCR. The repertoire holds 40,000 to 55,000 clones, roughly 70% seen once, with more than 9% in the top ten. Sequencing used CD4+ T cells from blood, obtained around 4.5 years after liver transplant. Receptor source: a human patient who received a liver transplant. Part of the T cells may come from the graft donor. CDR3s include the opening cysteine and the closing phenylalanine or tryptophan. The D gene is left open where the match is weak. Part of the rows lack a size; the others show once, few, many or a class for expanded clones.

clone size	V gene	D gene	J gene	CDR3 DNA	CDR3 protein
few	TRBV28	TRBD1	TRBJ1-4	TGTGCCAGCAGGAACACCGGGACAGGTGCAACTAATGAAAAACTGTTTTTT	CASRNTGTGATNEKLFF
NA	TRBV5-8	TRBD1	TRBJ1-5	TGTGCCAGCAGCCTAGGACAGGCCCTCAATCAGCCCCAGCATTTT	CASSLGQALNQPQHF
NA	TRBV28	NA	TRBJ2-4	TGTGCCAGCAGCCCCGGGGGTCCCAAAAACATTCAGTACTTC	CASSPGGPKNIQYF
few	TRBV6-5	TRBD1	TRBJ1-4	TGTGCCAGCAGCCGGTACAGGGGAGGGGATGAAAAACTGTTTTTT	CASSRYRGGDEKLFF
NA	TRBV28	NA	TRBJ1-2	TGTGCCAGCAGTTCCTTCACAGGGTCCTATGGCTACACCTTC	CASSSFTGSYGYTF
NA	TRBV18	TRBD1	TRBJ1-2	TGTGCCAGCTCACCAAAGAACGGACAGGGGGCTTTCTATGGCTACACCTTC	CASSPKNGQGAFYGYTF
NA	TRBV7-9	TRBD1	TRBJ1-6	TGTGCCAGCAGCGGGGGACAGGCGAGCTCCTATAATTCACCCCTCCACTTT	CASSGGQASSYNSPLHF
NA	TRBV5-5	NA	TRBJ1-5	TGTGCCAGCAGCTCGACAGCCAATCAGCCCCAGCATTTT	CASSSTANQPQHF
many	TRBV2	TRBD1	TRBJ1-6	TGTGCCAGCAATCCGGGACAGGGCTATAATTCACCCCTCCACTTT	CASNPGQGYNSPLHF
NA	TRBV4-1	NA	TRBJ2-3	TGCGCCAGCAGCCATGCACCGGGACAAAAAATCACAGATACGCAGTATTTT	CASSHAPGQKITDTQYF
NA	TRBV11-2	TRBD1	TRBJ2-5	TGTGCCAGCAGCTTAGAGGGAGGACAGGGGGGAAAAGAGACCCAGTACTTC	CASSLEGGQGGKETQYF
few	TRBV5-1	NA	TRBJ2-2	TGCGCCAGCAGCCTGGGACAGAACACCGGGGAGCTGTTTTTT	CASSLGQNTGELFF
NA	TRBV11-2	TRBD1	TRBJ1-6	TGTGCCAGCAGCTTAGACGGGGACAGGGGGCGGAACTCACCCCTCCACTTT	CASSLDGDRGRNSPLHF
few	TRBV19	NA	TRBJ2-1	TGTGCCAGTAGCTTGTGGGGGATCTACAATGAGCAGTTCTTC	CASSLWGIYNEQFF
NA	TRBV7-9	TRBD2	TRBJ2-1	TGTGCCAGCAGCTTAGATCTAGCGGTCTACAATGAGCAGTTCTTC	CASSLDLAVYNEQFF
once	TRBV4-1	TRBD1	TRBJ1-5	TGCGCCAGCAGCCAGGATGCCGGGACAGGGGATTATAGCAATCAGCCCCAGCATTTT	CASSQDAGTGDYSNQPQHF
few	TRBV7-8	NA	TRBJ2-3	TGTGCCAGCAGCTTAGTGGGGACAGATACGCAGTATTTT	CASSLVGTDTQYF
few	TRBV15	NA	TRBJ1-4	TGTGCCACCAGCAGAGCAGGGTCAGGTGAAAAACTGTTTTTT	CATSRAGSGEKLFF
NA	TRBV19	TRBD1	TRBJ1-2	TGTGCCAGTAGTCCCCCCGGGACAGGGGGACTCTATGGCTACACCTTC	CASSPPGTGGLYGYTF
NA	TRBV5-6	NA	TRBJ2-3	TGTGCCAGCAGCTTCGGGGATTACCCTCAGGATACGCAGTATTTT	CASSFGDYPQDTQYF
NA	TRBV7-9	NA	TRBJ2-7	TGTGCCAGCAGCCATTGGAGCGGACAATCCCTCTACGAGCAGTACTTC	CASSHWSGQSLYEQYF
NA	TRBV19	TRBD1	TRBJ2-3	TGTGCCAGTAGTTCCCCGGACAGGGGAGGAGCAGATACGCAGTATTTT	CASSSPDRGGADTQYF
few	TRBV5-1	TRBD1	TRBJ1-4	TGCGCCAGCAGCTTGGCGAGATCCGGGACAGGGGATGAAAAACTGTTTTTT	CASSLARSGTGDEKLFF
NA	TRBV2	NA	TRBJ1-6	TGTGCCAGCAGTGAAAGGAGTGGGTCCTATAATTCACCCCTCCACTTT	CASSERSGSYNSPLHF
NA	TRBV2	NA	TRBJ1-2	TGTGCCAGCAGTGAGCCAGAACACTATGGCTACACCTTC	CASSEPEHYGYTF
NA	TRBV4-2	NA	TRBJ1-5	TGTGCCAGCAGCCAAGACGGGGCGAGCAATCAGCCCCAGCATTTT	CASSQDGASNQPQHF
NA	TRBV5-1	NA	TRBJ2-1	TGCGCCAGCAGCTTGGCCCAGGGGTTCAACTACAATGAGCAGTTCTTC	CASSLAQGFNYNEQFF
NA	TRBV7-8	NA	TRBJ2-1	TGTGCCAGCAGCCCCGGAGGAGGCAATGAGCAGTTCTTC	CASSPGGGNEQFF
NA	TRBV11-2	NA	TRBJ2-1	TGTGCCAGCAGCCGAGAAAGGGGTCGCTCCTACAATGAGCAGTTCTTC	CASSRERGRSYNEQFF